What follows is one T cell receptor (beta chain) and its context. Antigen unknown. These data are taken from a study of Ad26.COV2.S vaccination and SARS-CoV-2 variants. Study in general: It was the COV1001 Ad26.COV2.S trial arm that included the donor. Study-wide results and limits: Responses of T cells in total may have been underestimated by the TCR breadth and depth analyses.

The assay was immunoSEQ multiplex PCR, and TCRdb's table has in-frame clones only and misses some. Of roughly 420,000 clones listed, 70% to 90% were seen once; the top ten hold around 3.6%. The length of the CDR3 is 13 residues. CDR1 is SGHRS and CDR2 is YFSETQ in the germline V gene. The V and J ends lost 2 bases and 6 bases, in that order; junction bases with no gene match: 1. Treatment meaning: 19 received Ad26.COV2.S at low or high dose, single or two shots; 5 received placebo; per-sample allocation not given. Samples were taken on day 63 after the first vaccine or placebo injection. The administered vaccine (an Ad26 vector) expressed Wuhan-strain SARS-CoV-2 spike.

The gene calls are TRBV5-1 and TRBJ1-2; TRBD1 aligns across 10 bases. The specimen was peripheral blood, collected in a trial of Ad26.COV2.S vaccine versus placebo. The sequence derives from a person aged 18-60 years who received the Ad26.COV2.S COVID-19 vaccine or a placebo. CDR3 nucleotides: TGCGCCAGCAGCTTTGGGACAGGGGATGGCTACACCTTC. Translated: CASSFGTGDGYTF. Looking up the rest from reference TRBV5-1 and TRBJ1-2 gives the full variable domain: KAGVTQTPRYLIKTRGQQVTLSCSPISGHRSVSWYQQTPGQGLQFLFEYFSETQRNKGNFPGRFSGRQFSNSRSEMNVSTLELGDSALYLCASSFGTGDGYTFGSGTRLTVV.